The 27 T cell receptor beta chains in this list originate from one sample, sequenced in a study of blood T cell repertoires in COVID-19 (dated by TCRdb to 2019 to 2021). Library construction relied on the immunoSEQ multiplex PCR assay. The immuneACCESS repertoire file appears here via TCRdb, limited to in-frame rearrangements. These files lack a portion of the clones; in checked studies, under half of the deficit traces to unresolved V genes, and the cause of the others is not known. Present in this sample are a few hundred thousand clones, about nine tenths of which were seen just once. The ten largest clones take up under 3% of the sample. What was sequenced was peripheral blood. These receptor sequences come from a woman aged 25-40 years with COVID-19, enrolled during active disease.

The chain carries TRBV2 and TRBJ2-7; a possible D gene is TRBD2 (5 bases). Trimming stripped 6 bases from V and 6 bases from J, with 9 bases between. The CDR3 is 11 amino acids. Germline V gene data show CDR1 as SNHLY and CDR2 as FYNNEI. In DNA form, the CDR3 reads TGTGCCAGCAGAGTCGGGGTCGAGCAGTACTTC. Amino acids: CASRVGVEQYF.

The CDR3 region is CASSQGILGQGYTEAFF. CDR3 sequence (DNA): TGTGCCAGCAGCCAAGGAATTTTGGGACAGGGGTACACTGAAGCTTTCTTT. V is TRBV3-1 (or the pseudogene TRBV3-2) and J is TRBJ1-1; 10 bases are a match to TRBD1. Trimming at V came to 1 base and at J to 3 bases, leaving 8 bases not matched to a gene. Germline assignment: CDR1 LGHDT and CDR2 YNNKEL (reference sequence). This CDR3 is 17 amino acids long.

Concerning this clone: Other nucleotide sequences in the sample specify the same CDR3. This sequence joins TRBV28 and TRBJ2-1; 8 nucleotides match TRBD2. Germline trimming cut 8 bases from V and 0 bases from J; bases unmatched to any gene: 9. Germline CDR1 reads MDHEN; CDR2 reads SYDVKM. The CDR3 spans 16 residues. The chain's CDR3 is CASSSLAASSYNEQFF. The CDR3 nucleotides read TGTGCCAGCTCCTCACTAGCGGCTAGCTCCTACAATGAGCAGTTCTTC.

The CDR3 reads CASSLDPGWASTEAFF. The DNA of the CDR3 is TGTGCCAGCAGCTTAGATCCAGGGTGGGCGAGCACTGAAGCTTTCTTT. J is TRBJ1-1 and V is TRBV7-9; TRBD1 might be the D (5 bases). The germline CDR1 and CDR2 sequences are SEHNR and FQNEAQ (reference sequence). CDR3 length: 16 residues. V was pared by 1 base and J by 4 bases, with 16 bases between.

V is TRBV18 and J is TRBJ1-5; 9 bases are a match to TRBD1. The J segment lost 3 bases and the V segment lost 3 bases, leaving 3 bases of the junction unmatched. Germline V lookup: CDR1 KGHSH, CDR2 LQKENI. CDR3 size: 15 residues. The CDR3 DNA is TGTGCCAGCTCACCGGGGACAGGGTTCAATCAGCCCCAGCATTTT. Encoded protein: CASSPGTGFNQPQHF.

V and J are TRBV5-1 and TRBJ2-1, with 16 bases matching TRBD2. V was pared by 4 bases and J by 0 bases, with 7 bases of the junction left unmatched. Per the germline V gene, CDR1 is SGHRS and CDR2 is YFSETQ. The CDR3 spans 19 residues. The chain's CDR3 is CASSPGLAGGPGSYNEQFF. For the CDR3, the DNA is TGCGCCAGCAGCCCGGGACTAGCGGGAGGGCCGGGCTCCTACAATGAGCAGTTCTTC. The whole variable domain, remainder taken from reference TRBV5-1 and TRBJ2-1, is KAGVTQTPRYLIKTRGQQVTLSCSPISGHRSVSWYQQTPGQGLQFLFEYFSETQRNKGNFPGRFSGRQFSNSRSEMNVSTLELGDSALYLCASSPGLAGGPGSYNEQFFGPGTRLTVL.

This clone was seen once. A much larger clone lies a single base off, so this may be a read error. The chain couples TRBV7-2 to TRBJ2-2, with 8 bases identical to TRBD2. This CDR3 region has 17 residues. Germline V lookup: CDR1 SGHTA, CDR2 FQGNSA. The CDR3 nucleotides are TGTGCCAGCAGCCCAAGACTAGCGAGAGGAGATACCGGGAAGCTGTTTTTT. Protein: CASSPRLARGDTGKLFF.

The V gene is TRBV29-1, the J gene TRBJ2-7; D is perhaps TRBD2 (5 bases). Germline CDR1 reads SQVTM; CDR2 reads ANQGSEA. CDR3 size: 13 residues. V was pared by 5 bases and J by 2 bases, with 13 bases between. The CDR3 region is CSVKTRVTYEQYF. CDR3 nucleotide sequence: TGCAGCGTTAAGACGAGGGTAACCTACGAGCAGTACTTC.

The chain couples TRBV6-4 to TRBJ1-4; D might be TRBD1 (5 bases). CDR3 length equals 15 residues. The V end was cut by 2 bases, the J end by 8 bases, with 15 bases between. The V gene's germline CDR1 is MRHNA and CDR2 SNTAGT. The CDR3 region has the DNA TGTGCCAGCAGTGACGAGGGGAGGATCAGAGAAAAACTGTTTTTT. Protein sequence: CASSDEGRIREKLFF.

The sample holds one count of this clone. In DNA form, the CDR3 reads TGTGCCAGCAGCTTAGAGGCAGGGACTAGCGGGAGAGCGAGCGGCTACGAGCAGTACTTC. Translating gives CASSLEAGTSGRASGYEQYF. This chain connects TRBV11-2 to TRBJ2-7; 14 nucleotides match TRBD2. This CDR3 has 20 amino acids. From germline, CDR1 is SGHAT and CDR2 FQNNGV. Germline trimming cut 0 bases from V and 3 bases from J; bases unmatched to any gene: 13.

This clone was counted between two and nine times. The sample contains more than one DNA sequence encoding this CDR3. This sequence joins TRBV2 and TRBJ1-1; TRBD1 agrees at 7 bases. CDR1 and CDR2 from the germline V gene are SNHLY and FYNNEI. With 2 bases clipped from V and 1 base from J, the junction kept 1 base outside the gene matches. This CDR3 has 14 residues. The CDR3 spells CASSERQGNTEAFF. CDR3 DNA sequence: TGTGCCAGCAGTGAAAGACAGGGGAACACTGAAGCTTTCTTT.

The chain links TRBV5-1 to TRBJ2-1; D perhaps matches TRBD2 (6 bases). The CDR3 sequence is 16 residues long. V was shortened by 0 bases and J by 6 bases, with 16 bases between the two germline ends. Germline V gives CDR1 SGHRS, CDR2 YFSETQ. CDR3 nucleotide sequence: TGCGCCAGCAGCTTGGGACTAGACCCAATCTTCAATGAGCAGTTCTTC. As protein: CASSLGLDPIFNEQFF.

V is TRBV19 and J is TRBJ1-1; D is ambiguous. Trimming removed 1 base at V and 0 bases at J, with 6 bases between. The germline V gene encodes CDR1 LNHDA and CDR2 SQIVND (reference sequence). This CDR3 has 14 amino acids. The CDR3 spells CASSIAEMNTEAFF. The CDR3 DNA reads TGTGCCAGTAGTATAGCAGAAATGAACACTGAAGCTTTCTTT.

The rearrangement uses TRBV11-2 and TRBJ1-2; perhaps TRBD1 as D (6 bases). The germline V gene has CDR1 SGHAT and CDR2 FQNNGV. The CDR3 runs to 13 residues. Trimming shortened V by 5 bases and J by 9 bases, and 16 bases separated the two germline ends. For the CDR3, the DNA is TGTGCCAGCAGCCCGGACAGCCGTATGAGCTACACCTTC. This encodes CASSPDSRMSYTF.

The rearrangement links TRBV5-8 to TRBJ1-2; tentatively, D is TRBD1 (6 bases). The V and J ends lost 3 bases and 8 bases respectively, with 17 bases between them. Germline V gives CDR1 SGHTS, CDR2 YDEGEE. The CDR3 is 14 residues long. Here the CDR3 DNA reads TGTGCCAGCAGCTGGAGGGGGGGCTGGGACGGCTACACCTTC. Amino acid sequence: CASSWRGGWDGYTF.

The chain employs TRBV6-5 and TRBJ2-7; 8 positions agree with TRBD2. The germline V gene encodes CDR1 MNHEY and CDR2 SVGAGI. The CDR3 is 15 residues long. Losses at the gene ends were 7 bases for V and 3 bases for J; bases not matched to a gene: 11. The CDR3 DNA follows: TGTGCCAGCACCGATCGGGGGGGGATCGGCTACGAGCAGTACTTC. Its protein product is CASTDRGGIGYEQYF.

This chain uses TRBV7-2 with TRBJ1-5; tentative D call: TRBD1 (6 bases). The CDR3 is 14 amino acids. The V end was cut by 6 bases, the J end by 3 bases, with 12 bases between. Germline V gives CDR1 SGHTA, CDR2 FQGNSA. CDR3 nucleotide sequence: TGTGCCAGCAGGCCTGGACAGCTCAATCAGCCCCAGCATTTT. Protein sequence: CASRPGQLNQPQHF.

V usage is TRBV3-1 (or the pseudogene TRBV3-2) and J usage is TRBJ1-2; TRBD1 agrees at 8 bases. V dropped 2 bases and J dropped 4; count of bases not matched to a gene: 6. CDR1 is LGHDT and CDR2 is YNNKEL in the germline V gene (reference sequence). CDR3 length: 15 residues. This CDR3 reads CASSQQDRVGYGYTF. Here the CDR3 DNA reads TGTGCCAGCAGCCAACAGGACAGGGTCGGCTATGGCTACACCTTC.

V and J are TRBV19 and TRBJ2-5, with D possibly matching TRBD2 (5 bases). Per germline, CDR1 LNHDA and CDR2 SQIVND (reference sequence). Deletions cut 5 bases from V and 5 bases from J, with 15 bases between. The CDR3 sequence is 14 residues long. The CDR3 here is CASSVLLDSETQYF. The CDR3, as DNA: TGTGCCAGTAGTGTCCTACTAGATTCGGAGACCCAGTACTTC.

This chain connects TRBV7-2 to TRBJ2-1; weak D call: TRBD2 (5 bases). The CDR3 has 15 residues. Per the germline V gene, CDR1 is SGHTA and CDR2 is FQGNSA. The ends were cut back, 5 bases at V and 0 bases at J, with 11 bases in the middle. CDR3 amino acids: CASSPYDYSYNEQFF. CDR3 coding DNA: TGTGCCAGCAGCCCATACGACTACTCCTACAATGAGCAGTTCTTC.

The rearrangement links TRBV11-2 to TRBJ1-3; D unclear. Per germline, CDR1 SGHAT and CDR2 FQNNGV. This CDR3 is built from 15 residues. The V end lost 1 base, the J end lost 4 bases, and 11 bases lay between the germline ends. The CDR3 spells CASSLGERRGNTIYF. The CDR3 DNA sequence: TGTGCCAGCAGCTTAGGAGAGAGGAGAGGAAACACCATATATTTT.

This clone was picked up one time. This chain links TRBV3-1 (or the pseudogene TRBV3-2) with TRBJ2-1; TRBD2 matches at 8 bases. The ends lost 2 bases at V and 4 bases at J; junction bases unmatched: 4. Germline assignment: CDR1 LGHDT and CDR2 YNNKEL (reference sequence). The CDR3 length is 15 residues. The CDR3 nucleotides read TGTGCCAGCAGCCAATTCGGGGGGGGATACAATGAGCAGTTCTTC. This encodes CASSQFGGGYNEQFF.

The rearrangement joins TRBV6-5 to TRBJ2-1; 7 bases agree with TRBD2. The ends lost 0 bases at V and 15 bases at J; junction bases unmatched: 14. CDR3 size: 15 residues. Germline V CDR1 and CDR2: MNHEY, SVGAGI. This CDR3 is CASSYSMGGGGSRFF. Here the CDR3 DNA reads TGTGCCAGCAGTTACTCAATGGGTGGAGGCGGGAGTCGGTTCTTC.

The J gene is TRBJ1-1, the V gene TRBV13; 7 bases agree with TRBD1. The CDR3 contains 15 residues. The V gene's germline CDR1 is PRHDT and CDR2 FYEKMQ (reference sequence). V trimming: 5 bases; J trimming: 1 base; junction bases outside the gene matches: 7. The CDR3 sequence: CASSGTTGANTEAFF. In DNA, the CDR3 is TGTGCCAGCAGCGGAACAACAGGGGCGAACACTGAAGCTTTCTTT. The variable domain in full, with the rest retrieved from reference TRBV13 and TRBJ1-1, is AAGVIQSPRHLIKEKRETATLKCYPIPRHDTVYWYQQGPGQDPQFLISFYEKMQSDKGSIPDRFSAQQFSDYHSELNMSSLELGDSALYFCASSGTTGANTEAFFGQGTRLTVV.

This clone has ten or more counts. The chain carries TRBV3-1 (or the pseudogene TRBV3-2) and TRBJ1-3, with D possibly matching TRBD1 (5 bases). Germline-derived CDR1 and CDR2 are LGHDT and YNNKEL (reference sequence). The CDR3 runs 15 residues. V lost 8 bases and J 8 bases, leaving 22 bases between the germline ends. The CDR3 bases are TGTGCCAGCGGAAGCCCGGGGACTGCCGGGGACACCATATATTTT. It is translated as CASGSPGTAGDTIYF.

This clone was found a few times. The rearrangement uses TRBV10-2 and TRBJ2-2; 10 bases align to TRBD2. CDR3 size: 15 residues. Germline V gene lookup returns CDR1 WSHSY and CDR2 SAAADI. The trim removed 8 bases at V and 4 bases at J, leaving 7 bases unmatched. The CDR3 loop is CASDAAGGLTGELFF. In nucleotides, the CDR3 is TGCGCCAGCGACGCAGCGGGAGGGCTCACCGGGGAGCTGTTTTTT.

The V call is TRBV9, the J call TRBJ2-1, with TRBD2 matching 7 bases. This CDR3 comprises 16 residues. CDR1 and CDR2 (germline): SGDLS, YYNGEE. V lost 0 bases, J lost 8 bases, and 11 bases stayed unmatched. CDR3 loop: CASSVGGTGGIDEQFF. Here the CDR3 DNA reads TGTGCCAGCAGCGTAGGGGGTACGGGAGGTATCGATGAGCAGTTCTTC.